These T cell receptor beta chains were read from a single sample in a study of blood T cell repertoires in COVID-19. TCRdb's table, derived via immunoSEQ multiplex PCR, lists solely in-frame clones and lacks some. The table lists 100,000 to 150,000 clones, around 85% of them singletons, with around 3.2% in the top ten. What was sequenced was peripheral blood. These receptors came from a woman at least 80 years old with COVID-19, enrolled during active disease. CDR3s include the opening cysteine and the closing phenylalanine or tryptophan. Fields, in order: J gene, D gene, clone size, V gene, CDR3 protein, CDR3 DNA. The D gene is left open where the match is weak. A clone size is listed for some rows: how often the clone was seen (once, few, many), or a class if it is expanded.

>TRBJ1-6|TRBD1|once|TRBV28
CASSKDRGRTNSPLHF
TGTGCCAGCAGTAAAGACAGGGGGCGAACTAATTCACCCCTCCACTTT
>TRBJ2-7|TRBD2|few|TRBV5-1
CASRMERGTYEQYF
TGCGCCAGCCGGATGGAGCGGGGCACCTACGAGCAGTACTTC
>TRBJ1-1|NA|NA|TRBV10-2
CASSVGGLYTEAFF
TGCGCCAGCAGTGTTGGAGGGCTCTATACTGAAGCTTTCTTT
>TRBJ1-5|NA|NA|TRBV2
CASSLGPINQPQHF
TGTGCCAGTAGCTTGGGTCCTATCAATCAGCCCCAGCATTTT
>TRBJ1-2|TRBD1|NA|TRBV10-3
CAISESMGGQATYGYTF
TGTGCCATCAGTGAGTCTATGGGGGGACAGGCCACCTATGGCTACACCTTC
>TRBJ2-7|TRBD2|few|TRBV2
CASKGTRGIYEQYF
TGTGCCAGCAAGGGGACTAGGGGAATCTACGAGCAGTACTTC
>TRBJ1-1|TRBD1|NA|TRBV19
CASSIMTGGGTEAFF
TGTGCCAGTAGTATCATGACAGGGGGAGGAACTGAAGCTTTCTTT
>TRBJ2-7|NA|NA|TRBV28
CASTPTGLRYEQYF
TGTGCCAGCACCCCGACAGGTCTACGTTACGAGCAGTACTTC
>TRBJ1-6|TRBD1|NA|TRBV7-2
CASSLDRGLDSPLHF
TGTGCCAGCAGCCTCGACAGGGGGCTAGATTCACCCCTCCACTTT
>TRBJ2-7|NA|once|TRBV29-1
CSVGPGHSTEQYF
TGCAGCGTTGGACCGGGACACTCTACCGAGCAGTACTTC
>TRBJ2-2|NA|NA|TRBV2
CASSVKNTGELFF
TGTGCCAGCAGTGTAAAAAACACCGGGGAGCTGTTTTTT
>TRBJ2-2|NA|NA|TRBV14
CASSQDPLGTRELFF
TGTGCCAGCAGCCAAGATCCCCTCGGTACCAGGGAGCTGTTTTTT
>TRBJ2-7|NA|once|TRBV14
CASSPRTGKAGEQYF
TGTGCCAGCAGCCCACGGACAGGCAAAGCGGGTGAGCAGTACTTC
>TRBJ1-6|NA|few|TRBV27
CAKLWSPLHF
TGTGCCAAACTGTGGTCACCCCTCCACTTT
>TRBJ2-3|TRBD2|NA|TRBV9
CASSVAPGLASRDTQYF
TGTGCCAGCAGCGTAGCACCGGGACTAGCGTCTCGGGATACGCAGTATTTT
>TRBJ1-4|NA|NA|TRBV4-1
CASSQVRGEKLFF
TGCGCCAGCAGCCAGGTTAGGGGTGAAAAACTGTTTTTT
>TRBJ1-6|NA|once|TRBV5-5
CASSSEGSYNSPLHF
TGTGCCAGCAGCTCGGAGGGCAGCTATAATTCACCCCTCCACTTT
>TRBJ2-7|TRBD1|NA|TRBV28
CASSSTGGYEQYF
TGTGCCAGCAGTTCCACAGGGGGTTACGAGCAGTACTTC
>TRBJ1-4|NA|NA|TRBV6-6
CASSWGGGNEKLFF
TGTGCCAGCAGTTGGGGAGGGGGTAATGAAAAACTGTTTTTT
>TRBJ1-1|TRBD1|once|TRBV5-4
CASSYGTANTEAFF
TGTGCCAGCAGCTACGGGACAGCGAACACTGAAGCTTTCTTT
>TRBJ1-1|TRBD1|NA|TRBV28
CASSLGTVQGRDTEAFF
TGTGCCAGCAGTTTAGGGACAGTACAGGGGCGGGACACTGAAGCTTTCTTT
>TRBJ2-7|TRBD2|NA|TRBV5-5
CASSYSGGSSYEQYF
TGTGCCAGCAGCTACAGCGGGGGATCGTCCTACGAGCAGTACTTC